This T cell receptor beta chain was observed in a study of T-cell reconstitution after alpha-beta-depleted transplantation in children listed by TCRdb under 2016. Broadly, across the study: T-cell immune reconstitution after TCRalphabeta/CD19-depleted allogeneic hematopoietic cell transplantation in children was quantitatively tracked in the study by means of TCR repertoire profiling.

The CDR3 sequence holds 18 residues, the cysteine and phenylalanine included. Only the CDR3 region is kept as DNA, spanning 54 bases read in frame from base 1. The germline V end is reduced by 7 bases and the J end by 0 bases; junction bases left unmatched: 14. Via the germline V gene (reference sequence), CDR1 is DFQATT and CDR2 SNEGSKA. This clonotype appeared many times. What antigen it recognizes has not been identified. No clone much larger than this one lies a single base away; base qualities are absent. The protocol used for the library was PCR. Reads for this sample came from an Illumina HiSeq 2500. To normalize quantification of the TCRbeta repertoire, the TCR libraries were built with molecular barcoding that relied on unique molecular identifiers. TCRdb trimmed public reads at Q25 via fastp, called clones via MiXCR and kept in-frame beta chains. Entries are consolidated by CDR3 protein sequence, retaining the most common genes and DNA. The sample table holds 600,000 to 700,000 distinct CDR3 sequences, of which approximately 17% were seen once. The ten largest clones represent about 1.1% of the sample.

This specimen consisted of PBMCs from the stem cell graft donor, obtained from the stem cell graft. Recombination connected TRBV20-1 to TRBJ2-1; 11 of the junction bases match TRBD1. This receptor was obtained from a human donor who donated a stem cell graft to a child with acute myeloid leukemia. The DNA is as follows: TGCAGTGTTGGGGACAGGGGGAATGTTGGTCCCTCCTACAATGAGCAGTTCTTC. It codes for CSVGDRGNVGPSYNEQFF.